This T cell receptor (beta chain) was captured by sequencing in a study of T cell repertoires in aging, cancer and after chemotherapy (dated by TCRdb to about 2019). For context, the study as a whole: The donors fell into six age groups ranging from 30 or younger to 70 or older, and each group had at least three individuals. Control TCR repertoires from healthy donors were recorded over several months to years, and clear clonal overlap was observed across re-sampling. Several million TCR reads were contained in the full dataset. To look at immunoaging and at how T cells reconstitute after chemotherapy, the study profiled TCR beta repertoires in peripheral blood from both healthy donors and cancer patients. A cohort of 220 or so cancer patients (about 94 with hematological and 124 with solid cancers) was assembled, and under 100 healthy donors were included as a reference group. General study outcomes and caveats: Declining TCR diversity with age in healthy donors was mainly explained by loss of richness; in cancer patients, loss of evenness also contributed. Untreated patients with hematological or solid cancers showed significantly lower blood TCR diversity and higher clonality than age-matched healthy donors. Median generation probability increased over the chemotherapy interval in both cancer cohorts, suggesting repertoire reconstitution through rebound thymic output. According to the authors, the repertoire data do not permit conclusions about immunological memory after chemotherapy.

Rearranged TRB sequences spanning V, D and J segments were amplified by multiplex touch-down PCR using a mixed TRB-A/B primer pool. Illumina adapters and sample indices were attached to the amplicons in two consecutive PCR reactions using Phusion HS II polymerase. Amplicons were gel-purified with the NucleoSpin Gel and PCR Clean-up kit, then checked with Qubit and an Agilent 2100 Bioanalyzer. Libraries were sequenced on an Illumina MiSeq using 600-cycle, single-indexed, paired-end runs. The paper's processing steps were these. MiXCR versions 2.12 and 3.0.5 were used to process TRB sequences. A clone was defined as each unique CDR3 nucleotide sequence, and only productive sequences supported by at least two reads were kept. Repertoire metrics included Shannon diversity, evenness, clonality (one minus evenness), and alpha-parameterized diversity profiles from alpha 0 to 5. The IGoR algorithm was used to calculate generation probabilities of clones in the paired pre- and post-chemotherapy samples. The public reads were reanalyzed by TCRdb: fastp trimming at Q25, MiXCR alignment, in-frame beta chains only. Entries that share a CDR3 protein sequence are merged under the most common genes and DNA. The V and J calls follow TCRdb's processing rather than the paper's. The sample yields 9,400 or so distinct CDR3 sequences; around 39% were counted once. 3.5% of the sample belongs to the ten largest clones.

TCR beta rearrangements were amplified from genomic DNA isolated from peripheral blood, not from sorted cells or RNA. About this clonotype itself: Which antigen it targets is not known. No clone much larger than this one lies a single base away; base qualities are absent.

Clipping removes 0 bases from V and 1 base from J, with 8 as the unmatched junction base count. From cysteine to phenylalanine, the CDR3 is 18 amino acids long. Only the CDR3 part of the read is kept: 54 bases, read in frame from the first base. Via the germline V gene (reference sequence), CDR1 is LNHDA and CDR2 SQIVND. The rearranged segments are TRBV19 and TRBJ2-5; 10 middle bases align to TRBD2. The source is a human donor in good health. The sequenced sample was blood. CDR3 region: CASSIDKSSSGGQETQYF. The DNA is TGTGCCAGTAGTATAGATAAAAGTTCTAGCGGGGGCCAAGAGACCCAGTACTTC.